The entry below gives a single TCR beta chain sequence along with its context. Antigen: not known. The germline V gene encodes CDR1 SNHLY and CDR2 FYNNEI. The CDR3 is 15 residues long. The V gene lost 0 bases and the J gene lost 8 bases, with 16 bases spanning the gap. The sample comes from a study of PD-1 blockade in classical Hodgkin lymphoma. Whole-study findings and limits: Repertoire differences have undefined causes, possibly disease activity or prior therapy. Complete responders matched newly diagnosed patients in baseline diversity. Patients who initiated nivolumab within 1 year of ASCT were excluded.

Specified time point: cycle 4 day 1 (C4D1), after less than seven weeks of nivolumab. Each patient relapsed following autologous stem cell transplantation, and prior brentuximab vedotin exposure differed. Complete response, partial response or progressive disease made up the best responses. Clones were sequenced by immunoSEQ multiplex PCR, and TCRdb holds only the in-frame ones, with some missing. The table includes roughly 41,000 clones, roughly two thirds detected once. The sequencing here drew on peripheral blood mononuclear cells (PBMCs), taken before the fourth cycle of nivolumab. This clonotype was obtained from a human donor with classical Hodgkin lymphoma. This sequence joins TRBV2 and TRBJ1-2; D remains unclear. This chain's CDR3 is CASSEALYSTGGYTF. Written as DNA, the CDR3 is TGTGCCAGCAGTGAAGCGCTTTACTCCACGGGGGGCTACACCTTC.